What follows are 30 T cell receptor beta chains derived from one specimen sequenced in a study of blood T cell repertoires in COVID-19. Profiling relied on immunoSEQ multiplex PCR, and the TCRdb table lists in-frame clones only, not all of them. The sample yields 250,000 to 300,000 clones, roughly 88% seen once. Material: PBMCs or T cells enriched from blood (not recorded which). The receptor source for this set is a woman in her forties with acute COVID-19.

The chain employs TRBV6-5 and TRBJ1-5; TRBD1 aligns across 9 bases. This CDR3 is built from 14 residues. The trim removed 2 bases at V and 4 bases at J, leaving 0 bases unmatched. From germline, CDR1 is MNHEY and CDR2 SVGAGI. CDR3 region: CASSYDRGNQPQHF. The CDR3 DNA sequence: TGTGCCAGCAGTTACGACAGGGGGAATCAGCCCCAGCATTTT.

This chain links TRBV3-1 (or the pseudogene TRBV3-2) with TRBJ2-3; D is unclear. Germline values: CDR1 LGHDT, CDR2 YNNKEL (reference sequence). The CDR3 runs to 13 residues. Trimming took off 4 bases at V and 3 bases at J, with 8 bases between the two ends. The CDR3 sequence: CASSRRETDTQYF. The CDR3 DNA sequence: TGTGCCAGCAGCCGTAGAGAAACAGATACGCAGTATTTT.

For the CDR3, the DNA is TGTGCCAGTAGTATCCTCCATGGGACACTTGGCAATCAGCCCCAGCATTTT. Translation: CASSILHGTLGNQPQHF. The chain links TRBV19 to TRBJ1-5; D perhaps matches TRBD1 (6 bases). This CDR3 is built from 17 residues. Trimming stripped 3 bases from V and 2 bases from J, with 17 bases between. Germline lookup yields CDR1 LNHDA and CDR2 SQIVND (reference sequence).

The J gene is TRBJ2-7, the V gene TRBV5-4; D gene uncertain. The V end lost 4 bases, the J end lost 3 bases, and 8 bases lay between the germline ends. This CDR3 has 12 residues. Germline-derived CDR1 and CDR2 are SGHNT and YYREEE (reference sequence). The CDR3 DNA reads as TGTGCCAGCAGCGAGACTGGCTACGAGCAGTACTTC. Protein: CASSETGYEQYF. Together with reference TRBV5-4 and TRBJ2-7, the CDR3 gives the full variable domain: ETGVTQSPTHLIKTRGQQVTLRCSSQSGHNTVSWYQQALGQGPQFIFQYYREEENGRGNFPPRFSGLQFPNYSSELNVNALELDDSALYLCASSETGYEQYFGPGTRLTVT.

The CDR3, as DNA: TGTGCCAGCAGTTTATCAGGTCGAAGCTCCTACGAGCAGTACTTC. This gives the protein CASSLSGRSSYEQYF. This chain connects TRBV28 to TRBJ2-7; no firm D call. With 1 base removed from V and 0 bases from J, the gap between germline ends came to 10 bases. In germline, CDR1 is MDHEN, CDR2 SYDVKM. The CDR3 consists of 15 residues.

The chain employs TRBV6-1 and TRBJ2-7; TRBD2 matches 12 bases. The CDR3 runs to 18 residues. V shed 0 bases and J 2 bases; nucleotides not matched to a gene: 8. Germline V lookup: CDR1 MNHNS, CDR2 SASEGT. The CDR3 region has the DNA TGTGCCAGCAGTGAAGCGCTTCTGACTAGCGGGAGAACCTACGAGCAGTACTTC. Amino acids: CASSEALLTSGRTYEQYF.

V usage is TRBV11-3 and J usage is TRBJ2-3; D unresolved. The CDR3 runs to 13 residues. Trimming stripped 3 bases from V and 2 bases from J, with 6 bases between. CDR1 is SGHNT, CDR2 YENEEA, per germline. The CDR3 bases are TGTGCCAGCAGCTTCTCTCTCACAGATACGCAGTATTTT. It yields the protein CASSFSLTDTQYF. Drawing the rest from reference TRBV11-3 and TRBJ2-3, the complete variable domain is EAGVVQSPRYKIIEKKQPVAFWCNPISGHNTLYWYLQNLGQGPELLIRYENEEAVDDSQLPKDRFSAERLKGVDSTLKIQPAELGDSAVYLCASSFSLTDTQYFGPGTRLTVL.

The table lists this clone with a few counts. V and J are TRBV4-2 and TRBJ2-6; possible D gene TRBD2, 5 bases. The CDR3 has 14 amino acids. Trimming took off 4 bases at V and 2 bases at J, with 6 bases between the two ends. Germline V gene data show CDR1 as LGHNA and CDR2 as YNFKEQ. The CDR3 spells CASSRGAGANVLTF. The DNA for the CDR3 is TGTGCCAGCAGCCGGGGAGCTGGGGCCAACGTCCTGACTTTC.

The genes are TRBV18 and TRBJ2-4, with 10 nucleotides matching TRBD1. V dropped 2 bases and J dropped 3; count of bases not matched to a gene: 1. Germline assignment: CDR1 KGHSH and CDR2 LQKENI. The CDR3 consists of 15 residues. CDR3 sequence: CASSPGQGVKNIQYF. The CDR3 DNA reads TGTGCCAGCTCACCAGGACAGGGGGTCAAAAACATTCAGTACTTC. Filled out from reference TRBV18 and TRBJ2-4, the complete variable domain reads NAGVMQNPRHLVRRRGQEARLRCSPMKGHSHVYWYRQLPEEGLKFMVYLQKENIIDESGMPKERFSAEFPKEGPSILRIQQVVRGDSAAYFCASSPGQGVKNIQYFGAGTRLSVL.

This chain connects TRBV5-1 to TRBJ1-5; a weak D match, TRBD1 (6 bases). Germline lookup yields CDR1 SGHRS and CDR2 YFSETQ. Between the trimmed V and J ends, which lost 1 base and 1 base, there was a span of 9 bases. The CDR3 is made up of 15 amino acids. The CDR3 loop reads CASSLSTGSNQPQHF. The DNA of the CDR3 is TGCGCCAGCAGCTTGAGTACAGGGAGCAATCAGCCCCAGCATTTT.

The V call is TRBV7-2, the J call TRBJ1-2; 11 bases line up with TRBD1. Germline assignment: CDR1 SGHTA and CDR2 FQGNSA. CDR3 size: 13 residues. The V segment lost 5 bases and the J segment 8 bases; nucleotides outside the gene matches: 4. In DNA, the CDR3 is TGTGCCAGCAGCGACAGGACAGGGGGCGGCTACACCTTC. It yields the protein CASSDRTGGGYTF.

This chain joins TRBV2 and TRBJ2-3; no clear D gene. Deletions cut 3 bases from V and 8 bases from J, with 6 bases between. CDR3 length: 11 amino acids. Per germline, CDR1 SNHLY and CDR2 FYNNEI. CDR3 sequence: CASSDAGTQYF. CDR3 coding DNA: TGTGCCAGCAGTGACGCAGGTACGCAGTATTTT.

The chain links TRBV28 to TRBJ1-1; 7 bases match TRBD1. CDR3 length equals 17 residues. The V gene's germline CDR1 is MDHEN and CDR2 SYDVKM. V dropped 5 bases and J dropped 2; count of bases not matched to a gene: 14. The CDR3 loop reads CASSPWDRQLINTEAFF. The CDR3 DNA is TGTGCCAGCAGTCCTTGGGACAGACAATTAATTAACACTGAAGCTTTCTTT.

V and J are TRBV11-3 and TRBJ1-2; D is possibly TRBD1 (5 bases). Germline V gene sequence: CDR1 SGHNT, CDR2 YENEEA. V dropped 5 bases and J dropped 4 bases, with 11 bases sitting between them. The CDR3 sequence is 13 residues long. Here the CDR3 DNA reads TGTGCCAGCAGCACTTCCAGGGTCTATGGCTACACCTTC. As protein: CASSTSRVYGYTF.

V and J are TRBV7-2 and TRBJ2-1; tentatively, D is TRBD1 (5 bases). The germline V and J ends were trimmed by 1 base and 10 bases, with 11 bases remaining between them. The CDR3 has 13 residues. The germline V gene has CDR1 SGHTA and CDR2 FQGNSA. CDR3 in amino acids: CASSLVAGAEQFF. The DNA of the CDR3 is TGTGCCAGCAGCTTAGTAGCTGGGGCCGAGCAGTTCTTC. Using reference TRBV7-2 and TRBJ2-1 for the parts outside the CDR3, the full variable domain is GAGVSQSPSNKVTEKGKDVELRCDPISGHTALYWYRQSLGQGLEFLIYFQGNSAPDKSGLPSDRFSAERTGGSVSTLTIQRTQQEDSAVYLCASSLVAGAEQFFGPGTRLTVL.

The rearrangement joins TRBV29-1 to TRBJ2-1; D remains ambiguous. In germline, CDR1 is SQVTM, CDR2 ANQGSEA. The CDR3 consists of 12 residues. The germline V and J ends were trimmed by 3 bases and 4 bases, with 7 bases remaining between them. CDR3 nucleotides: TGCAGCGTTGATCAGAAATACAATGAGCAGTTCTTC. Translated, it gives CSVDQKYNEQFF.

The chain is built from TRBV29-1 and TRBJ1-1, with D possibly being TRBD1 (6 bases). CDR3 size: 14 residues. Trimming pared 4 bases from V and 1 base from J, leaving 13 bases between. CDR1 and CDR2 (germline): SQVTM, ANQGSEA. CDR3 region: CSVVARGRNTEAFF. In nucleotides, the CDR3 is TGCAGCGTTGTCGCCAGGGGAAGGAACACTGAAGCTTTCTTT. Full variable domain (remainder filled in from reference TRBV29-1 and TRBJ1-1): SAVISQKPSRDICQRGTSLTIQCQVDSQVTMMFWYRQQPGQSLTLIATANQGSEATYESGFVIDKFPISRPNLTFSTLTVSNMSPEDSSIYLCSVVARGRNTEAFFGQGTRLTVV.

This chain joins TRBV11-2 and TRBJ2-3; D is perhaps TRBD2 (6 bases). CDR1 is SGHAT and CDR2 is FQNNGV in the germline V gene. There are 15 residues in the CDR3. The germline V and J ends were trimmed by 5 bases and 3 bases, with 15 bases remaining between them. The DNA for the CDR3 is TGTGCCAGCAGCGCGGCGAGGGGAGGTACAGATACGCAGTATTTT. Its protein is CASSAARGGTDTQYF.

This chain joins TRBV5-6 and TRBJ2-2; TRBD2 agrees at 14 bases. This CDR3 spans 17 amino acids. Germline V gene data show CDR1 as SGHDT and CDR2 as YYEEEE. V gave up 5 bases and J gave up 1 base; unmatched junction bases: 4. The CDR3 loop is CASRPGLAGGNTGELFF. The CDR3 nucleotides read TGTGCCAGCAGACCCGGACTAGCGGGAGGGAACACCGGGGAGCTGTTTTTT.

This chain uses TRBV2 with TRBJ1-5, with D perhaps TRBD1 (5 bases). This CDR3 region has 16 residues. Germline CDR1 is SNHLY and CDR2 is FYNNEI. Trimming removed 6 bases at V and 1 base at J, with 16 bases between. The CDR3, as DNA: TGTGCCAGCAGGCCGGGCCACGGGGGAAGCAATCAGCCCCAGCATTTT. Amino acids: CASRPGHGGSNQPQHF. Combining the CDR3 with reference TRBV2 and TRBJ1-5 gives the whole variable domain EPEVTQTPSHQVTQMGQEVILRCVPISNHLYFYWYRQILGQKVEFLVSFYNNEISEKSEIFDDQFSVERPDGSNFTLKIRSTKLEDSAMYFCASRPGHGGSNQPQHFGDGTRLSIL.

The genes are TRBV5-1 and TRBJ1-5, with TRBD1 identical over 8 bases. CDR1 is SGHRS, CDR2 YFSETQ, per germline. The trim removed 0 bases at V and 7 bases at J, leaving 6 bases unmatched. CDR3 length: 15 residues. The CDR3 protein is CASSLEGQGGQPQHF. CDR3 nucleotides: TGCGCCAGCAGCTTGGAAGGACAGGGAGGGCAGCCCCAGCATTTT.

J is TRBJ2-1 and V is TRBV20-1; 8 bases align to TRBD2. Germline V gives CDR1 DFQATT, CDR2 SNEGSKA (reference sequence). V shed 3 bases, J shed 7 bases, and the junction held 8 bases outside the gene matches. The CDR3 runs 14 residues. The CDR3 region is CSASGLAGLNEQFF. CDR3 sequence (DNA): TGCAGTGCTAGTGGTCTAGCGGGTTTGAATGAGCAGTTCTTC.

V is TRBV13 and J is TRBJ2-2, with TRBD2 matching over 10 bases. CDR3 length: 17 residues. Germline loops: CDR1 PRHDT, CDR2 FYEKMQ (reference sequence). V lost 3 bases and J lost 4; bases outside the gene matches: 8. The CDR3 protein is CASSLIPSGSLTGELFF. CDR3 sequence (DNA): TGTGCCAGCAGCTTGATCCCTAGCGGGAGTCTCACCGGGGAGCTGTTTTTT.

The rearrangement uses TRBV7-9 and TRBJ2-2; D is uncertain. The CDR3 runs 16 residues. The ends were cut back, 5 bases at V and 2 bases at J, with 15 bases in the middle. Germline V gives CDR1 SEHNR, CDR2 FQNEAQ (reference sequence). CDR3 nucleotide sequence: TGTGCCAGCAGCCTTTATACCGGGTCCAACACCGGGGAGCTGTTTTTT. Its protein product is CASSLYTGSNTGELFF.

This sequence joins TRBV9 and TRBJ2-1; 9 nucleotides match TRBD1. Germline loops: CDR1 SGDLS, CDR2 YYNGEE. The CDR3 sequence is 13 residues long. The J segment lost 10 bases and the V segment lost 5 bases, leaving 7 bases of the junction unmatched. In DNA form, the CDR3 reads TGTGCCAGCAGACAGGGGGCCGTAGGCGAGCAGTTCTTC. It specifies CASRQGAVGEQFF.

This chain joins TRBV18 and TRBJ1-1, with D tentatively TRBD1 (5 bases). This CDR3 region has 14 residues. Germline V lookup: CDR1 KGHSH, CDR2 LQKENI. Trimming cost V 1 base and J 7 bases, with 13 bases left between them. In DNA, the CDR3 is TGTGCCAGCTCACCACGGGAGGGGATGTTTGAAGCTTTCTTT. Its protein product is CASSPREGMFEAFF.

V usage is TRBV3-1 (or the pseudogene TRBV3-2) and J usage is TRBJ2-1; 8 bases are a match to TRBD1. The CDR3 loop spans 16 amino acids. With V trimmed by 1 base and J by 6 bases, 8 bases remained unmatched. The V gene's germline CDR1 is LGHDT and CDR2 YNNKEL (reference sequence). CDR3 nucleotide sequence: TGTGCCAGCAGCCAAGGGACAGGGCCTTCACTCAATGAGCAGTTCTTC. Its protein product is CASSQGTGPSLNEQFF.

This rearrangement joins TRBV11-2 to TRBJ2-5; D is possibly TRBD1 (6 bases). CDR1 and CDR2 (germline): SGHAT, FQNNGV. This CDR3 has 16 amino acids. The germline V and J ends were trimmed by 5 bases and 5 bases, with 21 bases remaining between them. The CDR3 here is CASSPYRGQMEETQYF. CDR3 in DNA: TGTGCCAGCAGCCCCTACCGGGGACAAATGGAGGAGACCCAGTACTTC.

The gene calls are TRBV30 and TRBJ1-1; weak D call: TRBD1 (5 bases). CDR1 GTSNPN and CDR2 SVGIG come from the germline V gene (reference sequence). CDR3 length equals 15 residues. The V end was cut by 3 bases, the J end by 5 bases, with 19 bases between. The CDR3: CAWRRENRMFTEAFF. The CDR3 nucleotides read TGTGCCTGGAGGCGGGAAAACAGGATGTTTACTGAAGCTTTCTTT.

The genes are TRBV5-6 and TRBJ1-1, with a weak D call TRBD1 (5 bases). The V and J ends lost 7 bases and 7 bases respectively, with 17 bases between them. Germline CDR1 is SGHDT and CDR2 is YYEEEE. The CDR3 spans 13 residues. The CDR3 DNA reads as TGTGCCAGCGTTCGGGGGGGAGTGGATGAAGCTTTCTTT. This translates into CASVRGGVDEAFF.